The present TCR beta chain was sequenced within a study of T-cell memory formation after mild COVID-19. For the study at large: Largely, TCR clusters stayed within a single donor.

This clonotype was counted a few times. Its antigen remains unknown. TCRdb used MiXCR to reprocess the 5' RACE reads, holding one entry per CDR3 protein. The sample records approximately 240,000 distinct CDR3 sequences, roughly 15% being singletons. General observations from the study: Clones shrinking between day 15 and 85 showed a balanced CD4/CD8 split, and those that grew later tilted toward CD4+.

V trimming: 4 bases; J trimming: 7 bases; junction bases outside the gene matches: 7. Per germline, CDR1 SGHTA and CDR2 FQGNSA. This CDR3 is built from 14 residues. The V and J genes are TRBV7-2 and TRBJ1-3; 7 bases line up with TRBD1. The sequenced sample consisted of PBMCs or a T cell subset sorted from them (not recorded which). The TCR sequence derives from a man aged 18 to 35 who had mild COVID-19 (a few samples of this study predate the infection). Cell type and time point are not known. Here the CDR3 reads CASSSHRGENTIYF. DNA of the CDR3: TGTGCCAGCAGCTCCCACAGGGGTGAGAACACCATATATTTT.